This passage covers 18 T cell receptor beta chains from one sample sequenced in a study of regulatory T cells in long-lasting Graves disease. Time point given: newly diagnosed GD, antithyroid drugs for less than 3 months. Isolated PBMC RNA provided the starting material for the TCR library. Combining iRepertoire HTBI primers with Arm-PCR of CDR3 regions, the authors built TCR beta libraries. TCRdb recomputed calls from the multiplex PCR reads with MiXCR, one row per CDR3 protein. The table includes roughly 500,000 distinct CDR3 sequences, about 13% detected once. The same sample was also used in a study of T cells in Graves' hyperthyroidism and ophthalmopathy.

The sequencing here drew on peripheral blood mononuclear cells (PBMCs), taken at new diagnosis, from a patient treated with antithyroid drugs. Receptor source: a man aged 25 to 40 with Graves disease.

This clonotype was found many times. The CDR3 coding sequence is TGTGCCAGTGCATCTTCCGGCTCCTACGAGCAGTACTTC. This gives the protein CASASSGSYEQYF. The gene calls are TRBV19 and TRBJ2-7, with D uncertain. CDR1 and CDR2 (germline): LNHDA, SQIVND (reference sequence). This CDR3 has 13 amino acids. V lost 8 bases, J lost 0 bases, and 11 bases lay in between.

This chain joins TRBV10-3 and TRBJ2-7; no reliable D call. The CDR3 is 12 residues long. Germline V CDR1 and CDR2: ENHRY, SYGVKD. Trimming shortened V by 3 bases and J by 6 bases, and 9 bases separated the two germline ends. CDR3 protein: CAISDLGLEQYF. Written as DNA, the CDR3 is TGTGCCATCAGTGATTTAGGTCTCGAGCAGTACTTC.

V gene TRBV5-4 combines with J gene TRBJ1-2; D call uncertain. V was shortened by 4 bases and J by 3 bases, with 16 bases between the two germline ends. The CDR3 sequence is 15 residues long. Germline V gene data show CDR1 as SGHNT and CDR2 as YYREEE (reference sequence). The chain's CDR3 is CASSPDPTPYYGYTF. The CDR3 coding sequence is TGTGCCAGCAGCCCAGATCCAACCCCCTACTATGGCTACACCTTC.

This clonotype has a count of ten or more. This rearrangement joins TRBV11-3 to TRBJ2-3; 9 bases fit TRBD1. The germline V gene has CDR1 SGHNT and CDR2 YENEEA. The CDR3 loop spans 16 amino acids. The ends lost 1 base at V and 2 bases at J; junction bases unmatched: 4. The CDR3 loop reads CASSLGDRDLTDTQYF. In DNA, the CDR3 is TGTGCCAGCAGCTTAGGGGACAGGGATCTCACAGATACGCAGTATTTT.

This clonotype was counted ten times or more. The V and J genes are TRBV11-2 and TRBJ2-2, with TRBD2 identical over 15 bases. J was trimmed by 3 bases and V by 5 bases; bases with no gene match: 7. CDR1 and CDR2 (germline): SGHAT, FQNNGV. The CDR3 length is 18 residues. CDR3 amino acids: CASSQRGLAGGYTGELFF. CDR3 DNA: TGTGCCAGCAGCCAGAGAGGACTAGCGGGAGGGTACACCGGGGAGCTGTTTTTT.

This clonotype was observed a few times. The chain carries TRBV18 and TRBJ1-2, with a tentative D call TRBD1 (5 bases). The germline gives CDR1 KGHSH, CDR2 LQKENI. This CDR3 has 16 residues. Trimming stripped 3 bases from V and 0 bases from J, with 14 bases between. The CDR3 coding sequence is TGTGCCAGCTCACCGGTGTCAGGGCCCACTAACTATGGCTACACCTTC. It is translated as CASSPVSGPTNYGYTF.

CDR3 residues: CAISESGRANTGELFF. In nucleotides, the CDR3 is TGTGCCATCAGTGAGTCTGGCAGGGCGAACACCGGGGAGCTGTTTTTT. The chain carries TRBV10-3 and TRBJ2-2; D might be TRBD1 (5 bases). The CDR3 has 16 residues. Trimming shortened V by 0 bases and J by 0 bases, and 8 bases separated the two germline ends. Germline CDR1 ENHRY, CDR2 SYGVKD.

The sample holds many counts of this clonotype. The V call is TRBV24-1, the J call TRBJ2-3; D unresolved. CDR3 length: 11 residues. Trimming shortened V by 4 bases and J by 2 bases, and 0 bases separated the two germline ends. Germline V lookup: CDR1 KGHDR, CDR2 SFDVKD. CDR3 DNA: TGTGCCACCAGTGACACAGATACGCAGTATTTT. Amino acid sequence: CATSDTDTQYF.

At least ten counts were recorded for this clonotype. The chain carries TRBV20-1 and TRBJ2-2; D uncertain. Germline CDR1 DFQATT, CDR2 SNEGSKA (reference sequence). The CDR3 is 16 amino acids. The V gene lost 0 bases and the J gene lost 4 bases, with 15 bases spanning the gap. The CDR3 DNA reads as TGCAGTGCTAGAGATGAAAAGGCAGGTCTCACCGGGGAGCTGTTTTTT. It yields the protein CSARDEKAGLTGELFF.

The table lists this clonotype with a few counts. This sequence joins TRBV13 and TRBJ1-2; 9 bases align to TRBD1. V dropped 5 bases and J dropped 7; count of bases not matched to a gene: 8. The V gene's germline CDR1 is PRHDT and CDR2 FYEKMQ (reference sequence). There are 14 residues in the CDR3. Here the CDR3 DNA reads TGTGCCAGCAGCCGAGGGACAGGGACCGCTGGCTACACCTTC. This codes for CASSRGTGTAGYTF.

V usage is TRBV28 and J usage is TRBJ2-4; 8 nucleotides agree with TRBD2. V lost 5 bases, J lost 13 bases, and 19 bases stayed unmatched. This CDR3 region has 16 residues. Germline loops: CDR1 MDHEN, CDR2 SYDVKM. CDR3: CASSPRSAGASPEQYF. CDR3 bases: TGTGCCAGCAGTCCCCGATCAGCGGGAGCTTCCCCTGAGCAGTACTTC. The complete variable domain, with remaining parts taken from reference TRBV28 and TRBJ2-4, reads DVKVTQSSRYLVKRTGEKVFLECVQDMDHENMFWYRQDPGLGLRLIYFSYDVKMKEKGDIPEGYSVSREKKERFSLILESASTNQTSMYLCASSPRSAGASPEQYFGAGTRLSVL.

Ten or more counts support this clonotype. The chain recombines TRBV6-2 or TRBV6-3 with TRBJ2-6; D perhaps matches TRBD2 (6 bases). V lost 5 bases to trimming and J lost 2 bases, with 13 bases between them. Germline CDR1 reads MNHEY; CDR2 reads SVGEGT. This CDR3 is 16 amino acids long. The chain's CDR3 is CASSGGAGTGANVLTF. CDR3 coding DNA: TGTGCCAGCAGTGGAGGGGCGGGTACTGGGGCCAACGTCCTGACTTTC.

This clonotype was recorded many times. The chain couples TRBV7-2 to TRBJ2-5; D may be TRBD2 (6 bases). The V end lost 3 bases, the J end lost 6 bases, and 20 bases lay between the germline ends. The CDR3 length is 16 residues. CDR1 SGHTA and CDR2 FQGNSA come from the germline V gene. The CDR3 is CASSFFAGTPGKTQYF. In nucleotides, the CDR3 is TGTGCCAGCAGCTTTTTCGCGGGGACCCCGGGAAAGACCCAGTACTTC.

This clonotype was observed at least ten times. The V gene is TRBV5-4, the J gene TRBJ2-1; D ambiguous. The CDR3 has 14 residues. V lost 2 bases and J lost 7, with 13 bases in between. Germline V lookup: CDR1 SGHNT, CDR2 YYREEE (reference sequence). The CDR3 protein is CASSLERASNEQFF. The CDR3 DNA is TGTGCCAGCAGCTTAGAAAGGGCCTCAAATGAGCAGTTCTTC.

This clonotype was observed many times. The chain has TRBV12-5 and TRBJ1-1; perhaps TRBD1 as D (6 bases). Trimming took off 10 bases at V and 3 bases at J, with 9 bases between the two ends. CDR3 length: 11 amino acids. The germline gives CDR1 LGHNT, CDR2 FRNRAP. The CDR3 spells CATQGDTEAFF. CDR3 in DNA: TGTGCTACACAGGGTGACACTGAAGCTTTCTTT. The variable domain in full, completed from reference TRBV12-5 and TRBJ1-1, reads DARVTQTPRHKVTEMGQEVTMRCQPILGHNTVFWYRQTMMQGLELLAYFRNRAPLDDSGMPKDRFSAEMPDATLATLKIQPSEPRDSAVYFCATQGDTEAFFGQGTRLTVV.

The chain joins TRBV9 to TRBJ2-2; TRBD2 aligns across 10 bases. This CDR3 contains 17 residues. With 4 bases clipped from V and 8 bases from J, the junction kept 14 bases outside the gene matches. The V gene's germline CDR1 is SGDLS and CDR2 YYNGEE. The DNA for the CDR3 is TGTGCCAGCAGCCTACGAATAGCGGGAGGCGGGGTAGGGGAGCTGTTTTTT. Translated, it gives CASSLRIAGGGVGELFF.

This clonotype is a singleton in its sample. A read error may explain this, as a much larger clone is one base away. The chain uses TRBV10-3 and TRBJ2-7; no clear D. In germline, CDR1 is ENHRY, CDR2 SYGVKD. The CDR3 covers 12 residues. CDR3 amino acids: CAISDLGYDQYF. In DNA form, the CDR3 reads TGTGCCATCAGTGACCTCGGGTACGATCAGTACTTC.

The chain has TRBV10-2 and TRBJ2-3, with 10 bases lining up with TRBD2. This CDR3 contains 15 residues. Germline CDR1 is WSHSY and CDR2 is SAAADI. Losses at the gene ends were 8 bases for V and 1 base for J; bases not matched to a gene: 6. The CDR3 loop reads CASRKGLARTDTQYF. In DNA form, the CDR3 reads TGCGCCAGCCGAAAGGGACTAGCGCGCACAGATACGCAGTATTTT.